A single sample gave rise to the 31 T cell receptor beta chains below, sequenced in a study of regulatory T cells in long-lasting Graves disease. Arm-PCR of CDR3 regions and iRepertoire HTBI primers were used to build TCR beta libraries. From the multiplex PCR reads, TCRdb called clonotypes with MiXCR, one entry per CDR3 protein. This repertoire shows 350,000 to 500,000 distinct CDR3 sequences, around 13% found once; its top ten account for approximately 15%. Time point denoted: newly diagnosed GD, antithyroid drugs for less than 3 months. Isolated PBMC RNA provided the starting material for the TCR library. The same sample was also studied in work on T cells in Graves' hyperthyroidism and ophthalmopathy.

The input for sequencing was peripheral blood mononuclear cells (PBMCs), taken at new diagnosis, from a patient treated with antithyroid drugs. These TCRs come from a woman between 45 and 65 years old with Graves disease.

This clonotype was observed many times. This chain links TRBV7-9 with TRBJ2-7; 14 bases align to TRBD2. With 1 base clipped from V and 6 bases from J, the junction kept 5 bases outside the gene matches. The CDR3 consists of 16 residues. Germline CDR1 and CDR2: SEHNR and FQNEAQ (reference sequence). DNA for the CDR3: TGTGCCAGCAGCTTAGACGGGACTAGCGGGAGCCGCGAGCAGTACTTC. Amino acid sequence: CASSLDGTSGSREQYF. Full variable domain (outside the CDR3, taken from reference TRBV7-9 and TRBJ2-7): DTGVSQNPRHKITKRGQNVTFRCDPISEHNRLYWYRQTLGQGPEFLTYFQNEAQLEKSRLLSDRFSAERPKGSFSTLEIQRTEQGDSAMYLCASSLDGTSGSREQYFGPGTRLTVT.

This clonotype was recorded a few times. The J gene is TRBJ2-1, the V gene TRBV18; 9 positions agree with TRBD2. CDR3 length: 15 amino acids. Trimming cost V 0 bases and J 4 bases; bases outside gene matches: 1. From germline, CDR1 is KGHSH and CDR2 LQKENI. CDR3 sequence (DNA): TGTGCCAGCTCACCACCTAGCGGGAGATACAATGAGCAGTTCTTC. Its protein is CASSPPSGRYNEQFF. Supplemented by reference TRBV18 and TRBJ2-1, the full variable domain reads NAGVMQNPRHLVRRRGQEARLRCSPMKGHSHVYWYRQLPEEGLKFMVYLQKENIIDESGMPKERFSAEFPKEGPSILRIQQVVRGDSAAYFCASSPPSGRYNEQFFGPGTRLTVL.

The table lists this clonotype with many counts. This chain uses TRBV10-3 with TRBJ2-1; TRBD2 aligns across 7 bases. CDR3 length: 14 residues. After removal of 3 bases from V and 5 bases from J, the junction contained 4 bases not matched to a gene. CDR1 ENHRY and CDR2 SYGVKD come from the germline V gene. DNA for the CDR3: TGTGCCATCAGTGAAGGGACTACCAACAATGAGCAGTTCTTC. Translation gives CAISEGTTNNEQFF.

This clonotype appeared many times. This chain uses TRBV18 with TRBJ2-3; D is undetermined. Trimming took off 1 base at V and 2 bases at J, with 13 bases between the two ends. Germline assignment: CDR1 KGHSH and CDR2 LQKENI. The CDR3 has 16 amino acids. The CDR3 protein is CASSPRSDPLTDTQYF. The CDR3 DNA reads as TGTGCCAGCTCACCACGCAGCGACCCACTCACAGATACGCAGTATTTT.

This clonotype has a count of ten or more. The CDR3 bases are TGTGCCAGCAGCTCCCAACGGGGTAGCGGTGAGACCCAGTACTTC. Translating gives CASSSQRGSGETQYF. The chain joins TRBV11-1 to TRBJ2-5, with D tentatively TRBD2 (6 bases). CDR1 is SGHAT, CDR2 FQDESV, per germline (reference sequence). Trimming removed 4 bases at V and 5 bases at J, with 17 bases between. This CDR3 spans 15 amino acids.

V is TRBV19 and J is TRBJ1-1; D is undetermined. Per the germline V gene, CDR1 is LNHDA and CDR2 is SQIVND (reference sequence). The CDR3 runs 18 residues. The V and J ends lost 3 bases and 1 base respectively, with 21 bases between them. For the CDR3, the DNA is TGTGCCAGTAGTATCTCGTTATCCTATATACCTGCGAACACTGAAGCTTTCTTT. Translated, it gives CASSISLSYIPANTEAFF.

This clonotype was found a few times. This rearrangement joins TRBV7-8 to TRBJ2-2; 7 nucleotides line up with TRBD2. The CDR3 covers 15 residues. Germline loops: CDR1 SGHVS, CDR2 FQNEAQ. V was pared by 5 bases and J by 8 bases, with 11 bases of the junction left unmatched. CDR3 nucleotide sequence: TGTGCCAGCAGCCTCAGACTAGCCCAGTGGGGGGAGCTGTTTTTT. Translated: CASSLRLAQWGELFF.

Points on this clonotype: This may arise from a read error, as a much more abundant clone is one base away. The gene calls are TRBV20-1 and TRBJ2-3, with 10 nucleotides matching TRBD2. Gene TRBJ2-7 matches the end of the DNA better, so the J call may be wrong. Per the germline V gene, CDR1 is DFQATT and CDR2 is SNEGSKA (reference sequence). CDR3 length: 14 residues. The chain's CDR3 is CSAGRGLALDEQYF. CDR3 DNA: TGCAGTGCTGGGAGGGGACTAGCGTTGGATGAGCAGTACTTC.

This clonotype was seen at least ten times. The rearrangement uses TRBV12-3 or TRBV12-4 and TRBJ2-3, with 16 bases aligning to TRBD2. The junction had 7 bases not matched to a gene; V was cut back by 6 bases and J by 1 base. CDR3 length equals 18 residues. As DNA, the CDR3 is TGTGCCAGCAGCCCAGGGACTAGCGGGAGGGGTCGCACAGATACGCAGTATTTT. It translates to CASSPGTSGRGRTDTQYF.

The V gene is TRBV4-1, the J gene TRBJ1-4; 7 positions match TRBD1. The CDR3 length is 15 residues. Germline V lookup: CDR1 MGHRA, CDR2 YSYEKL. Losses at the gene ends were 1 base for V and 6 bases for J; bases not matched to a gene: 5. CDR3 in amino acids: CASSQARQGDEKLFF. The CDR3 DNA follows: TGCGCCAGCAGCCAAGCGAGACAGGGTGATGAAAAACTGTTTTTT.

This chain links TRBV5-1 with TRBJ2-1, with 8 bases matching TRBD2. V trimming: 3 bases; J trimming: 6 bases; junction bases outside the gene matches: 8. This CDR3 is built from 15 residues. Germline values: CDR1 SGHRS, CDR2 YFSETQ. Here the CDR3 reads CASSSETSVFNEQFF. In DNA form, the CDR3 reads TGCGCCAGCAGCTCTGAGACTAGCGTCTTCAATGAGCAGTTCTTC.

This clonotype was recorded many times. This chain uses TRBV6-1 with TRBJ2-7; 8 nucleotides match TRBD2. V lost 3 bases to trimming and J lost 4 bases; unmatched junction nucleotides: 20. This CDR3 has 19 amino acids. Germline V gives CDR1 MNHNS, CDR2 SASEGT. The CDR3: CASSDPPSGSPKNIYEQYF. DNA of the CDR3: TGTGCCAGCAGTGACCCGCCCAGCGGGAGCCCCAAAAATATATACGAGCAGTACTTC.

This clonotype occurred many times. The chain has TRBV12-3 or TRBV12-4 and TRBJ1-2; D unclear. This CDR3 spans 14 amino acids. V was shortened by 5 bases and J by 6 bases, with 16 bases between the two germline ends. CDR3 protein: CASSPTGGNHGYTF. The DNA of the CDR3 is TGTGCCAGCAGTCCCACCGGAGGGAATCATGGCTACACCTTC.

This clonotype was seen many times. The J gene is TRBJ2-3, the V gene TRBV18; TRBD1 aligns across 7 bases. Germline assignment: CDR1 KGHSH and CDR2 LQKENI. This CDR3 region has 16 residues. V gave up 0 bases and J gave up 2 bases; unmatched junction bases: 5. The CDR3 spells CASSPPRQGNTDTQYF. CDR3 nucleotide sequence: TGTGCCAGCTCACCACCGCGACAGGGTAACACAGATACGCAGTATTTT.

This clonotype occurred many times. The chain uses TRBV20-1 and TRBJ1-2, with a weak D call TRBD1 (6 bases). Germline CDR1 is DFQATT and CDR2 is SNEGSKA (reference sequence). V was trimmed by 2 bases and J by 4 bases, leaving 11 bases between them. The CDR3 runs 13 residues. The DNA of the CDR3 is TGCAGTGCTAGAAGAGACAGGCGCTATGGCTACACCTTC. Translating it yields CSARRDRRYGYTF.

V is TRBV7-8 and J is TRBJ2-2, with TRBD2 matching 7 bases. Germline V lookup: CDR1 SGHVS, CDR2 FQNEAQ. The CDR3 has 17 residues. The ends lost 1 base at V and 3 bases at J; junction bases unmatched: 8. CDR3 in amino acids: CASSLVLGGGDTGELFF. CDR3 bases: TGTGCCAGCAGCTTAGTGCTTGGGGGGGGGGACACCGGGGAGCTGTTTTTT.

This clonotype was recorded a few times. The chain employs TRBV3-1 and TRBJ1-1, with no clear D. The CDR3 is made up of 14 amino acids. In germline, CDR1 is LGHDT, CDR2 YNNKEL (reference sequence). Trimming shortened V by 1 base and J by 6 bases, and 12 bases separated the two germline ends. CDR3 loop: CASSQGSLNAEAFF. The CDR3 DNA follows: TGTGCCAGCAGCCAAGGATCCCTTAATGCTGAAGCTTTCTTT.

The rearrangement links TRBV3-1 to TRBJ2-7, with 8 bases that match TRBD2. CDR3 length equals 15 residues. Germline values: CDR1 LGHDT, CDR2 YNNKEL (reference sequence). Trimming took 1 base from V and 5 from J; bases not matched to a gene: 7. The CDR3 sequence: CASSQVRLAGHEQYF. The CDR3 nucleotides read TGTGCCAGCAGCCAAGTTCGATTAGCGGGACACGAGCAGTACTTC.

This clonotype was seen at least ten times. Its ends do not fully match the called genes, so a read error is possible. For the CDR3, the DNA is TGCAGTACTAGGGTGTTTGGCTACACCTTC. The encoded protein is CSTRVFGYTF. J is TRBJ1-2 and V is TRBV20-1; D uncertain. The germline gives CDR1 DFQATT, CDR2 SNEGSKA (reference sequence). CDR3 size: 10 residues.

The chain uses TRBV3-1 and TRBJ1-4; a possible D gene is TRBD1 (5 bases). Germline CDR1 is LGHDT and CDR2 is YNNKEL (reference sequence). This CDR3 contains 14 residues. V lost 4 bases to trimming and J lost 7 bases, with 13 bases between them. CDR3: CASSLSDISEKLFF. The CDR3 DNA sequence: TGTGCCAGCAGCCTATCGGACATTTCTGAAAAACTGTTTTTT. Together with reference TRBV3-1 and TRBJ1-4, the CDR3 gives the full variable domain: DTAVSQTPKYLVTQMGNDKSIKCEQNLGHDTMYWYKQDSKKFLKIMFSYNNKELIINETVPNRFSPKSPDKAHLNLHINSLELGDSAVYFCASSLSDISEKLFFGSGTQLSVL.

This clonotype was observed at least ten times. This chain links TRBV6-2 or TRBV6-3 with TRBJ2-3, with D maybe TRBD2 (6 bases). There are 16 residues in the CDR3. Germline-derived CDR1 and CDR2 are MNHEY and SVGEGT. The V and J ends lost 4 bases and 4 bases respectively, with 18 bases between them. CDR3: CASSSSLGGGPDTQYF. For the CDR3, the DNA is TGTGCCAGCAGTTCGTCCTTGGGAGGCGGCCCAGATACGCAGTATTTT.

This clonotype was observed at least ten times. The chain uses TRBV12-3 or TRBV12-4 and TRBJ1-2; the D gene is possibly TRBD1 (6 bases). CDR3 length: 14 residues. The V end lost 2 bases, the J end lost 2 bases, and 9 bases lay between the germline ends. The CDR3 sequence is CASSLNRANYGYTF. CDR3 DNA: TGTGCCAGCAGTTTAAACAGGGCGAACTATGGCTACACCTTC.

This clonotype has a handful of counts. The chain uses TRBV4-1 and TRBJ2-3; 10 positions match TRBD2. V gave up 3 bases and J gave up 3 bases; unmatched junction bases: 6. The CDR3 runs 16 residues. The germline V gene encodes CDR1 MGHRA and CDR2 YSYEKL. The CDR3 DNA sequence: TGCGCCAGCAGCCATCCTGTTAGCGGGAGGACAGATACGCAGTATTTT. Translated: CASSHPVSGRTDTQYF.

This clonotype was counted a few times. V gene TRBV19 combines with J gene TRBJ2-1; D gene unclear. The germline CDR1 and CDR2 sequences are LNHDA and SQIVND (reference sequence). Trimming removed 4 bases from V and 0 bases from J, with 7 bases in between. The CDR3 is 14 residues long. The CDR3 spells CASSSGNSYNEQFF. The CDR3 nucleotides are TGTGCCAGTAGTAGCGGAAACTCCTACAATGAGCAGTTCTTC.

This clonotype was detected ten times or more. The chain combines TRBV6-2 or TRBV6-3 with TRBJ2-1, with 7 bases matching TRBD1. The CDR3 extends over 18 amino acids. V dropped 5 bases and J dropped 2; count of bases not matched to a gene: 15. The V gene's germline CDR1 is MNHEY and CDR2 SVGEGT. CDR3 in DNA: TGTGCCAGCAGTGCAGGTGGACTTGACAGGGAGACCTACAATGAGCAGTTCTTC. It translates to CASSAGGLDRETYNEQFF.

The chain has TRBV7-9 and TRBJ2-5; D is uncertain. V lost 1 base and J 5 bases, leaving 17 bases between the germline ends. CDR1 is SEHNR and CDR2 is FQNEAQ in the germline V gene (reference sequence). This CDR3 is 16 amino acids long. DNA for the CDR3: TGTGCCAGCAGCTTAGGAGTAGCTAGTTTCACTGAGACCCAGTACTTC. The encoded protein is CASSLGVASFTETQYF.

The gene calls are TRBV27 and TRBJ2-5; 11 bases fit TRBD2. This CDR3 comprises 17 residues. V shed 4 bases, J shed 5 bases, and the junction held 12 bases outside the gene matches. In germline, CDR1 is MNHEY, CDR2 SMNVEV (reference sequence). CDR3: CASSSRVSGRAYETQYF. DNA of the CDR3: TGTGCCAGCAGTTCCCGGGTTAGCGGGAGGGCCTACGAGACCCAGTACTTC.

In this sample, this clonotype turned up many times. The rearrangement uses TRBV19 and TRBJ2-1; either TRBD1 or TRBD2 may fit D (7 bases each). V gave up 8 bases and J gave up 5 bases, with 19 bases separating them. CDR1 and CDR2 (germline): LNHDA, SQIVND (reference sequence). CDR3 length: 15 amino acids. The CDR3 reads CASRGVDRVHNEQFF. CDR3 sequence (DNA): TGTGCCAGTCGGGGGGTTGACAGGGTCCACAATGAGCAGTTCTTC.

This clonotype showed up many times. The chain carries TRBV6-9 and TRBJ2-1; 8 nucleotides line up with TRBD2. Germline V gene sequence: CDR1 MNHGY, CDR2 SVAAGI. CDR3 length equals 16 residues. V gave up 3 bases and J gave up 8 bases; unmatched junction bases: 12. Here the CDR3 DNA reads TGTGCCAGCAGTTACTTCAGCGGGAGTCTCATCCATGAGCAGTTCTTC. Residues: CASSYFSGSLIHEQFF.

In its sample, this clonotype was seen many times. This chain connects TRBV28 to TRBJ2-1; 10 bases are shared with TRBD2. This CDR3 has 17 amino acids. V dropped 4 bases and J dropped 9; count of bases not matched to a gene: 15. Germline-derived CDR1 and CDR2 are MDHEN and SYDVKM. CDR3 loop: CASSYNPLAGENGEQFF. The DNA for the CDR3 is TGTGCCAGCAGTTACAACCCTCTAGCGGGAGAGAATGGTGAGCAGTTCTTC. Together with reference TRBV28 and TRBJ2-1, the CDR3 gives the full variable domain: DVKVTQSSRYLVKRTGEKVFLECVQDMDHENMFWYRQDPGLGLRLIYFSYDVKMKEKGDIPEGYSVSREKKERFSLILESASTNQTSMYLCASSYNPLAGENGEQFFGPGTRLTVL.

This clonotype has ten or more counts. The J gene is TRBJ2-7, the V gene TRBV5-6; 8 positions agree with TRBD2. CDR1 and CDR2 from the germline V gene are SGHDT and YYEEEE. V lost 1 base and J lost 3; bases outside the gene matches: 3. The length of the CDR3 is 14 residues. For the CDR3, the DNA is TGTGCCAGCAGCTTGCGACTAGCGATCTACGAGCAGTACTTC. Its translation is CASSLRLAIYEQYF.